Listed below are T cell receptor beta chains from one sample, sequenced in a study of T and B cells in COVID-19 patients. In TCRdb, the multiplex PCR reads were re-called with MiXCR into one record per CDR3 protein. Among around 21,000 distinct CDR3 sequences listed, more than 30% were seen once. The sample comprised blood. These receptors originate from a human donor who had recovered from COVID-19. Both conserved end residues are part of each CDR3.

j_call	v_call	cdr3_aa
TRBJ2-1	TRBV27	CASNRGASYNEQFF
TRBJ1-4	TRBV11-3	CASSQEQEIINPTNEKLFF
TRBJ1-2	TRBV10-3	CAISEPQTARGYTF
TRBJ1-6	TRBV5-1	CASSLGGTDTSSPLHF
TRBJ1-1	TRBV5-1	CASSLEQNTEAFF
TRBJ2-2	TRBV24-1	CATSDRTVPTGELFF
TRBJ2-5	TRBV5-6	CASSSGTGARETQYF
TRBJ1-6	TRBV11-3	CASSSGTGYSPLHF
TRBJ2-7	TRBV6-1	CASSASEAYEQYF
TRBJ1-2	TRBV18	CASSRGASYGYTF
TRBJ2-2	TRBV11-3	CASSWDRGNTGELFF